This T cell receptor beta chain stems from a study of CD8 T cells in ankylosing spondylitis. With respect to this clonotype: Its antigen is not known.

Findings and limits, study-wide: Peripheral blood held disease-linked clones only at relatively low frequency, and these were CD8+. Several highly homologous variants made up a TCR beta motif that seemed to typify ankylosing spondylitis blood. Within matched ankylosing spondylitis synovial fluid, disease-linked clones were reportedly significantly enriched.

TCRdb reprocessed the 5' RACE reads via MiXCR and lists one record per CDR3 protein. There are over 150,000 distinct CDR3 sequences in the sample; roughly 18% occur only once, and roughly 4.5% lies in the top ten. This CDR3 has 12 residues. Germline CDR1 and CDR2: DFQATT and SNEGSKA (reference sequence). The V end lost 6 bases, the J end lost 3 bases, and 9 bases lay between the germline ends. The receptor was isolated from a male donor aged 10-35 years with ankylosing spondylitis or in good health (not recorded which). The specimen was blood, either unsorted or a sorted T cell fraction (not recorded which). V and J are TRBV20-1 and TRBJ1-5, with D hard to call. For the CDR3, the DNA is TGCAGTGCCGCTAGGACCAATCAGCCCCAGCATTTT. This sequence encodes CSAARTNQPQHF.